Listed here are 18 T cell receptor beta chains from one sample, sequenced in a study of cytomegalovirus exposure and HLA in healthy donors. The study ran its PCR with 60 Vbeta and 13 Jbeta primers. The data were produced by immunoSEQ multiplex PCR, yet TCRdb's version contains in-frame clones alone and is incomplete. The sample consists of hundreds of thousands of clones, about 80% of them appearing once. Sequencing was performed on PBMCs. The source of these receptors is a woman between 35 and 50 years old in good health and CMV-seronegative.

The sample holds a few counts of this clone. CDR3 DNA: TGTGCCAGCTCACCCGGCAGGGATCAGCCCCAGCATTTT. This codes for CASSPGRDQPQHF. The chain employs TRBV18 and TRBJ1-5; maybe TRBD1 (5 bases). Germline V gene sequence: CDR1 KGHSH, CDR2 LQKENI. This CDR3 has 13 amino acids. V lost 3 bases to trimming and J lost 5 bases, with 8 bases between them.

The J gene is TRBJ2-5, the V gene TRBV7-8; 11 bases fit TRBD2. Germline V gene lookup returns CDR1 SGHVS and CDR2 FQNEAQ. The CDR3 extends over 15 amino acids. V trimming: 5 bases; J trimming: 0 bases; junction bases outside the gene matches: 2. Here the CDR3 reads CASSLSGGDQETQYF. The DNA for the CDR3 is TGTGCCAGCAGCCTTAGCGGGGGGGACCAAGAGACCCAGTACTTC. Complete variable domain (other parts from reference TRBV7-8 and TRBJ2-5): GAGVSQSPRYKVAKRGQDVALRCDPISGHVSLFWYQQALGQGPEFLTYFQNEAQLDKSGLPSDRFFAERPEGSVSTLKIQRTQQEDSAVYLCASSLSGGDQETQYFGPGTRLLVL.

The chain carries TRBV7-9 and TRBJ2-1, with 9 bases matching TRBD1. CDR1 is SEHNR and CDR2 is FQNEAQ in the germline V gene (reference sequence). Trimming at V came to 4 bases and at J to 5 bases, leaving 9 bases not matched to a gene. This CDR3 is built from 16 residues. CDR3 in amino acids: CASSYVRDRVNNEQFF. The CDR3 nucleotides are TGTGCCAGCAGCTACGTCCGGGACAGGGTCAACAATGAGCAGTTCTTC.

The chain employs TRBV6-6 and TRBJ2-1; TRBD2 matches 7 bases. CDR3 length: 11 amino acids. Germline assignment: CDR1 MNHNY and CDR2 SVGAGI (reference sequence). DNA for the CDR3: TGTGTTTCTTCTAGCGGTGGTGAGCAGTTCTTC. Protein: CVSSSGGEQFF.

The chain has TRBV11-2 and TRBJ1-1, with D uncertain. There are 13 residues in the CDR3. V was clipped by 3 bases and J by 1 base, with 6 bases between them. Germline-derived CDR1 and CDR2 are SGHAT and FQNNGV. This CDR3 reads CASSFSGNTEAFF. The CDR3 DNA reads TGTGCCAGCAGCTTCTCGGGGAACACTGAAGCTTTCTTT. Based on the CDR3 plus reference TRBV11-2 and TRBJ1-1, the full variable domain is EAGVAQSPRYKIIEKRQSVAFWCNPISGHATLYWYQQILGQGPKLLIQFQNNGVVDDSQLPKDRFSAERLKGVDSTLKIQPAKLEDSAVYLCASSFSGNTEAFFGQGTRLTVV.

This clone was seen only a few times. This chain joins TRBV6-6 and TRBJ2-2, with no clear D. Germline CDR1 MNHNY, CDR2 SVGAGI (reference sequence). The CDR3 is 15 residues long. Trimming took 5 bases from V and 7 from J, leaving 17 bases between them. This CDR3 is CASSRDSLTSGELFF. For the CDR3, the DNA is TGTGCCAGCAGTCGAGACTCCCTGACCAGCGGGGAGCTGTTTTTT.

The chain links TRBV4-1 to TRBJ2-7; 9 nucleotides agree with TRBD2. The CDR3 contains 14 residues. The germline CDR1 and CDR2 sequences are MGHRA and YSYEKL. The J segment lost 9 bases and the V segment lost 6 bases, leaving 12 bases of the junction unmatched. CDR3 DNA sequence: TGCGCCAGCAGTCCGGGACTAGCCAACTCAGTGCAGTACTTC. Translation: CASSPGLANSVQYF.

The CDR3 here is CASSGGGATDTQYF. CDR3 coding DNA: TGCGCCAGCAGCGGAGGGGGGGCCACAGATACGCAGTATTTT. This chain uses TRBV5-1 with TRBJ2-3, with D tentatively TRBD2 (7 bases). Germline-derived CDR1 and CDR2 are SGHRS and YFSETQ. The CDR3 runs 14 residues. V gave up 4 bases and J gave up 2 bases, with 11 bases separating them. Drawing the rest from reference TRBV5-1 and TRBJ2-3, the complete variable domain is KAGVTQTPRYLIKTRGQQVTLSCSPISGHRSVSWYQQTPGQGLQFLFEYFSETQRNKGNFPGRFSGRQFSNSRSEMNVSTLELGDSALYLCASSGGGATDTQYFGPGTRLTVL.

This clone appeared a single time. This chain uses TRBV28 with TRBJ1-2; tentatively, D is TRBD1 (6 bases). The CDR3 runs 14 residues. The germline gives CDR1 MDHEN, CDR2 SYDVKM. Trimming shortened V by 2 bases and J by 4 bases, and 11 bases separated the two germline ends. CDR3 sequence reads: CASSLGGGGYGYTF. CDR3 DNA sequence: TGTGCCAGCAGTTTAGGGGGGGGCGGCTATGGCTACACCTTC.

This clone occurred once. J is TRBJ1-2 and V is TRBV6-4; no clear D. V dropped 0 bases and J dropped 1 base, with 9 bases sitting between them. Germline loops: CDR1 MRHNA, CDR2 SNTAGT. The CDR3 sequence is 15 residues long. The CDR3 here is CASSDSIVSNYGYTF. The CDR3 region has the DNA TGTGCCAGCAGTGACTCGATAGTTAGTAACTATGGCTACACCTTC.

The chain employs TRBV4-3 and TRBJ1-6, with TRBD1 as a possible D gene (6 bases). The germline V gene has CDR1 LGHNA and CDR2 YSLEER. The CDR3 has 16 residues. V was clipped by 0 bases and J by 6 bases, with 12 bases between them. The DNA for the CDR3 is TGCGCCAGCAGCCAAGACCCTGGGGGCGGTAATTCACCCCTCCACTTT. Its translation is CASSQDPGGGNSPLHF.

The chain links TRBV21-1 to TRBJ1-5; the table's TRBD1 call for D was not verified on the DNA. TRBV21-1 is termed a pseudogene. The CDR3 is 16 amino acids. DNA for the CDR3: TGTGCCAGCAGCTCCATGGACAGGGGCTCTAATCAGCCCCAGCATTTT. Translating gives CASSSMDRGSNQPQHF.

A few counts support this clone. The chain joins TRBV5-6 to TRBJ2-5, with D possibly matching TRBD2 (6 bases). Germline V gene data show CDR1 as SGHDT and CDR2 as YYEEEE. CDR3 size: 15 residues. Trimming pared 0 bases from V and 1 base from J, leaving 10 bases between. CDR3: CASSLGASVQETQYF. CDR3 DNA: TGTGCCAGCAGCTTGGGTGCTAGCGTCCAAGAGACCCAGTACTTC.

The chain employs TRBV25-1 and TRBJ2-3, with a weak D call TRBD1 (6 bases). The germline V and J ends were trimmed by 5 bases and 1 base, with 19 bases remaining between them. Germline V CDR1 and CDR2: MGHDK, SYGVNS. This CDR3 has 17 residues. The CDR3 loop reads CASSPNGAGVGTDTQYF. CDR3 sequence (DNA): TGTGCCAGCAGTCCAAATGGGGCAGGGGTGGGCACAGATACGCAGTATTTT.

The chain is built from TRBV5-1 and TRBJ2-7; D gene uncertain. Germline loops: CDR1 SGHRS, CDR2 YFSETQ. The CDR3 runs 13 residues. Trimming shortened V by 0 bases and J by 5 bases, and 9 bases separated the two germline ends. The CDR3 sequence: CASSLVWQDEQYF. The CDR3, as DNA: TGCGCCAGCAGCTTGGTCTGGCAAGACGAGCAGTACTTC. Using reference TRBV5-1 and TRBJ2-7 for the parts outside the CDR3, the full variable domain is KAGVTQTPRYLIKTRGQQVTLSCSPISGHRSVSWYQQTPGQGLQFLFEYFSETQRNKGNFPGRFSGRQFSNSRSEMNVSTLELGDSALYLCASSLVWQDEQYFGPGTRLTVT.

This chain connects TRBV6-6 to TRBJ1-1; TRBD1 is a possible D gene (5 bases). The CDR3 consists of 15 residues. Germline V lookup: CDR1 MNHNY, CDR2 SVGAGI (reference sequence). Trimming pared 6 bases from V and 1 base from J, leaving 15 bases between. CDR3 region: CASRFGRGSNTEAFF. In nucleotides, the CDR3 is TGTGCCAGCAGATTCGGAAGGGGATCGAACACTGAAGCTTTCTTT.

V gene TRBV13 combines with J gene TRBJ2-3; TRBD2 might be the D (6 bases). V lost 5 bases, J lost 6 bases, and 21 bases lay in between. This CDR3 has 16 amino acids. Germline V lookup: CDR1 PRHDT, CDR2 FYEKMQ (reference sequence). The chain's CDR3 is CASSGPPGLLPDTQYF. CDR3 nucleotide sequence: TGTGCCAGCAGCGGTCCACCGGGACTCCTGCCGGATACGCAGTATTTT.

The V gene is TRBV7-6, the J gene TRBJ2-2; possible D gene TRBD2, 5 bases. CDR3 length: 14 amino acids. Germline V CDR1 and CDR2: SGHVS, FNYEAQ. The V end lost 0 bases, the J end lost 3 bases, and 5 bases lay between the germline ends. The CDR3 nucleotides read TGTGCCAGCAGCTTAGCGGGAGACACCGGGGAGCTGTTTTTT. Its protein is CASSLAGDTGELFF.